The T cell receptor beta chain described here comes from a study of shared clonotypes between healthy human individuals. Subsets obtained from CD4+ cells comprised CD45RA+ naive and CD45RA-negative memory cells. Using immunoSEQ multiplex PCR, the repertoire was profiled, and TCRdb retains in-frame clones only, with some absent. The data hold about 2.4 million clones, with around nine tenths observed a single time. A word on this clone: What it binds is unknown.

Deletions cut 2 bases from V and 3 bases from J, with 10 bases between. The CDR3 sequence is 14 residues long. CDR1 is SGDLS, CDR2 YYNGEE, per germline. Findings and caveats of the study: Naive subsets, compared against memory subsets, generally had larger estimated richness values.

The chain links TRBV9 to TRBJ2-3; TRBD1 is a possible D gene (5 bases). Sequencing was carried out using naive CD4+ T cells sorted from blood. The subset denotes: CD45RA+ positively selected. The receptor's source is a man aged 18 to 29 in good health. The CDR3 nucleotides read TGTGCCAGCAGCGTCAGGGTTGGGACAGATACGCAGTATTTT. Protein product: CASSVRVGTDTQYF.